This TCR beta chain appears in the sequencing data of a study of spatial heterogeneity in lung cancer. Study-wide background: The average count in raw reads for each unique TCR and UMI combination exceeded 9.5 appearances.

This clonotype came up many times. Time point indicated: sample taken at primary tumor resection. Tumor, nontumor lung or frozen PBMC supplied whole RNA that was sequenced unsorted. The CDR3 spans 15 residues. The germline V gene encodes CDR1 KGHSH and CDR2 LQKENI. V was trimmed by 3 bases and J by 3 bases, leaving 12 bases between them. A distinct unique molecular identifier was carried by each TCR cDNA molecule. TCRdb itself ran the 5' RACE reads through MiXCR, one entry per CDR3 protein. The table includes fewer than 45,000 distinct CDR3 sequences, approximately 6.9% detected once. The chain joins TRBV18 to TRBJ2-1; D is unresolved. Specimen: PBMCs, collected at surgery. The clonotype originates from a female donor with early-stage non-small cell lung cancer. Here the CDR3 DNA reads TGTGCCAGCTCACCCCCTGTAGGGAACTACAATGAGCAGTTCTTC. Its translation is CASSPPVGNYNEQFF.